This T cell receptor (beta chain) emerged from a study of cytomegalovirus exposure and HLA in healthy donors (dated by TCRdb to the late 2010s). Study-level background: An earlier analysis of 587 of the donors reported under 300 Gb of sequence data and around 120 million unique TCR beta sequences obtained from about 170 million T cells. About 280 gigabases of sequencing data and tens of millions of unique TCR sequences were included in an early release covering several hundred HLA-typed donors. Of the 398 genotyped donors, over 70% fell in the genetic ancestry cluster associated with self-reported Caucasian donors. The aim of the study was to test whether cataloging public T cell receptors could identify signatures of past pathogen exposure. Using immunosequencing, the study profiled T cell repertoires from 500 to 800 subjects and related those repertoires to cytomegalovirus serostatus. A separate validation cohort of approximately 130 different subjects was used in addition to the approximately 610-subject first cohort. The study combined high-throughput TCR immunosequencing, statistical association of individual TCRs with disease status, and machine learning to predict cytomegalovirus infection status. In a later analysis, previously published TCR beta repertoires from about 640 donors were re-analyzed and high-resolution HLA genotyping was added so that TCR occurrence patterns could be studied. Rather than using new phenotypic data, the later analysis identified candidate immune exposures from TCR beta sequences and from how often those sequences occurred across donors. An earlier analysis of 587 of the donors used high-throughput TCR beta sequencing to judge whether each TCR beta V gene segment behaved as functional or pseudogenic. Donor age, sex, ethnicity and CMV serostatus were compiled alongside the repertoire data. In a later genetic analysis, genome-wide SNP genotypes for about 55% of the roughly 700 donors were used, and that subset was treated as a discovery cohort. All discovery cohort repertoires had been generated using a single sequencing platform. Both class I and class II loci were covered by HLA typing, at four-digit resolution. The number of donors typed differed by locus, with 629-630 for A, B, C, DRB1 and DQB1, roughly 520 for DQA1, 600 to 610 for DPA1, and over 400 for DPB1. Four to six DR-DQ haplotypes were handled as single units for association and clustering because linkage in the cohort was strong. On average, approximately 250,000 unique TCR beta nucleotide sequences were sequenced per donor among about 400 genotyped donors of the cohort, with roughly 18% of those sequences being non-productive.

Relative to germline, V is 4 bases shorter and J is 4 bases shorter, with 15 bases between their ends. Taken from the germline V gene, the CDR1 and CDR2 loops are SGHRS and YFSETQ. Measured from the cysteine to the phenylalanine, the CDR3 is 14 residues long. This entry keeps only the CDR3 DNA: 42 bases, framed from base 1. The research as a whole found: According to a later analysis, TCR association rates differed among HLA loci, with DRB1 alleles showing the most associated TCRs and HLA-C alleles showing the fewest. The study listed 164 TCR beta chains as associated with cytomegalovirus. When HLA alleles, especially DR and DQ, strongly co-occurred, attributing TCR associations to individual alleles was difficult. The 87-base-pair reads could not distinguish some IMGT-functional V segments, including TRBV6-2 and TRBV6-3, so those segments were excluded. In this cohort, only TCR beta chains were sequenced, and detectable features were limited by the absence of alpha or paired-chain data. Compared with equally common non-associated chains, HLA-associated TCR beta chains in a later analysis were more clonally expanded and had lower generation probabilities. Sequencing depth was assumed to be roughly uniform across donors in the presence/absence analyses, though that assumption may not hold. Immune exposure information for the cohort was limited to CMV serostatus. A cluster of highly shared sequence variants was judged likely to be a technical artifact of the sequencing pipeline. It was suggested by the authors that the approach could potentially be generalized to other disease states and immunological phenotypes. In a later analysis, most CMV-associated TCR beta chains were found to appear HLA-restricted, with HLA associations seemingly driven largely by CMV exposure. A later analysis reported that several top co-occurrence clusters appeared linked to parvovirus B19, influenza, CMV and Epstein-Barr virus. HLA typing was unavailable for some donors at each locus, so association tests used only the typed subset. A later genetic analysis associated a missense DCLRE1C variant with V-gene and J-gene trimming of TCR beta chains, and an independent cohort replicated the association. A few of the identified cytomegalovirus-associated TCR beta chains were confirmed in vitro to be specific for cytomegalovirus antigens. In an earlier analysis of a few hundred of the donors, most TCR beta V segments were observed in productive rearrangements about 87% or about 30% of the time, broadly matching IMGT annotations. Cytomegalovirus status was reported to be diagnosed by the classifier with high specificity and sensitivity in both the original and validation cohorts. A further reported finding was that TCR beta sequences accurately predicted the HLA-A and HLA-B alleles for most subjects in the first cohort. Correlated functional status among segregating V segments might be attributable to linkage disequilibrium, but an unknown experimental factor could not be ruled out. Compared with the roughly 710-donor mean, donors in an Asian-associated ancestry cluster had fewer N-insertions in productive TCRs, according to a later genetic analysis. Across donors, most TCR sequences were observed very rarely, whereas some public TCRs were present in many individuals. In a later analysis, over 15,000 TCR beta sequences were associated with specific HLA alleles at a false discovery rate of 0.05. The earlier analysis of around 600 of the donors excluded 15 to 20 rarely observed V segments, including chromosome 9 orphons, because counts were too low.

Libraries were constructed by the immunoSEQ multiplex PCR assay. For the multiplex PCR, a mixture combining 60 forward primers for TCR Vbeta segments and 13 reverse primers for TCR Jbeta segments was used. The CDR3 region of rearranged TCR beta genes was amplified from genomic DNA with a multiplex PCR assay. On the Illumina HiSeq System, the amplified TCR beta libraries were sequenced as 87-base-pair reads. The original methods were these. A later analysis tallied 80 million to 95 million unique TCR beta chains across the 660 or so repertoires, and around 9.9 million of those chains were shared by two or more donors. Raw reads were error-corrected and collapsed into unique sequences by a nearest-neighbor algorithm in which closely related sequences were merged to remove PCR and sequencing errors. CDR3 sequences were aligned to IMGT reference sequences to assign V, D and J gene segments. For a sequence to be retained, a match of at least six nucleotides was required to both a V gene segment and a J gene segment. Rearrangements were classified as productive when the CDR3 lacked stop codons and remained in frame with V and J, and all other rearrangements were classified as non-productive. CDR3 was defined by IMGT convention, running from the second conserved V-encoded cysteine to the conserved J-encoded phenylalanine. In an earlier analysis of around 600 of the donors, sequences lacking an unambiguous match to a single V gene segment were excluded. An earlier analysis of 587 of the donors classified V segments as functional when productive rearrangements were above 56.7% and as segregating when the standard deviation between donors was above 5%. A statistical classification framework was built to diagnose cytomegalovirus status from the catalog of TCR beta chain sequences. V and J gene assignment, in a later analysis, came from comparing TCR nucleotide sequences with IMGT/GENE-DB human TR gene sequences. A later analysis assigned CDR3 sequences and most-parsimonious VDJ recombination scenarios with the TCRdist pipeline. In a later analysis, every TCR beta chain was defined by the combination of its CDR3 amino acid sequence and its V-gene family, and reads without a unique V-gene family were dropped. A later analysis removed 450 to 600 highly shared, low-generation-probability nucleotide sequences to deal with suspected cross-contamination and a sequencing artifact. In a later analysis, a clonal expansion index for each public chain was calculated from normalized within-repertoire ranks of inferred template counts. In a later analysis, generation probabilities were computed with a VDJ recombination model fitted to out-of-frame rearrangements, and the resulting probabilities were checked against IGoR. Hypergeometric tests were used in a later analysis to score TCR-TCR, TCR-HLA and TCR-CMV co-occurrence, with a repertoire-size bias correction applied to the TCR pairs. A later analysis estimated false discovery rates by permuting HLA or CMV assignments 20 times. In a later analysis, co-occurring TCRs were grouped with DBSCAN, and TCRdist sequence similarity was added when clustering was performed within HLA-allele-positive subsets. Co-occurrence clustering excluded repertoires with fewer than 30,000 or more than 120,000 public chains, plus five with anomalous nucleotide sharing. TCRdb holds this immuneACCESS table with in-frame rearrangements only. Some clones are missing; in checked studies, unresolved V genes explain under half, and the rest has no known cause. Clone size and the V and J calls come from that table; the DNA yielded D and trimming. The sample profile shows some 51,000 clones; 65% to 80% of them were found once. In total, the top ten clones hold 30% to 35% of the sample.

The cohort comprised fewer than 700 healthy bone marrow donors. Cohort members were all nominally healthy when sampled, although unrecorded immune exposures were likely present. The donor tested CMV seropositive, placing the donor among the 289 seropositive members of the cohort. Every donor gave a peripheral blood sample, and the peripheral blood mononuclear cells from that sample were used for TCR beta sequencing. Genomic DNA extraction from the blood cell samples was performed with the Qiagen DNeasy Blood Extraction Kit. On this clone: The clone's antigen remains unknown. Qualities for individual bases were not recorded, and no much larger clone is one base off.

The source is a man aged 35 to 55 in good health and CMV-seropositive. Material for sequencing was PBMCs. The rearrangement combines TRBV5-1 with TRBJ2-7; D gene: possibly TRBD1, on 7 matching bases. The CDR3 here reads CASSITGEEYEQYF. DNA sequence: TGCGCCAGCAGCATTACAGGGGAGGAGTACGAGCAGTACTTC.